This T cell receptor beta chain stems from a study of Graves' ophthalmopathy and Graves' hyperthyroidism. TCR beta CDR3 regions were amplified from RNA transcripts. Second-round multiplex PCR came after first-round RT-PCR with HTBI primers. TCRdb re-analysed the multiplex PCR reads in MiXCR, keeping a single row per CDR3 protein. The sample lists roughly 410,000 distinct CDR3 sequences, roughly 14% occurring once. Stable hyperthyroidism meant no ophthalmopathy within 18 months of follow-up. Germline assignment: CDR1 LNHDA and CDR2 SQIVND (reference sequence). Trimming pared 0 bases from V and 6 bases from J, leaving 15 bases between. The CDR3 contains 16 residues. This clonotype was detected many times.

Source material: peripheral blood. V gene TRBV19 combines with J gene TRBJ1-5; a weak D match, TRBD1 (5 bases). The TCR sequence derives from a woman under 30 with stable Graves' hyperthyroidism. CDR3 nucleotides: TGTGCCAGTAGTATAGATGGGACGGGCTCTTCTCAGCCCCAGCATTTT. Translating it yields CASSIDGTGSSQPQHF.